The 11 T cell receptor beta chains reported below all come from one sample, sequenced in a study of cytomegalovirus exposure and HLA in healthy donors. Primers included in the PCR were 60 Vbeta and 13 Jbeta primers. Assay: immunoSEQ multiplex PCR; the TCRdb copy retains only in-frame clones and omits some. This sample yields some 120,000 clones, of which over 65% are seen a single time; about 1.8% belongs to the top ten. The material sequenced was PBMCs. The receptor set was obtained from a young man in good health and CMV-seronegative.

About this clone: In the same sample, other DNA sequences code for this CDR3. The chain joins TRBV15 to TRBJ2-7; TRBD1 matches at 9 bases. The V gene end was trimmed by 1 base and the J gene end by 0 bases; junction bases not matched to a gene: 4. The CDR3 covers 16 residues. The germline V gene encodes CDR1 LNHNV and CDR2 YYDKDF (reference sequence). The CDR3 is CATSRAGTGSSYEQYF. The CDR3 nucleotides are TGTGCCACCAGCAGAGCTGGGACAGGGAGCTCCTACGAGCAGTACTTC.

The chain carries TRBV6-5 and TRBJ1-2, with D perhaps matching TRBD1 (6 bases). With 1 base removed from V and 6 bases from J, the gap between germline ends came to 18 bases. CDR1 and CDR2 from the germline V gene are MNHEY and SVGAGI. The CDR3 loop spans 16 amino acids. The CDR3 loop is CASSYWGTNEADGYTF. In DNA, the CDR3 is TGTGCCAGCAGTTACTGGGGGACAAACGAAGCGGATGGCTACACCTTC.

The chain recombines TRBV9 with TRBJ1-1, with 8 nucleotides matching TRBD1. The length of the CDR3 is 15 residues. J gave up 3 bases and V 4 bases, and 8 bases lay outside the gene matches. From germline, CDR1 is SGDLS and CDR2 YYNGEE. The CDR3 nucleotides read TGTGCCAGCAGCACTCATGTGACAGGGGACACTGAAGCTTTCTTT. The encoded protein is CASSTHVTGDTEAFF.

This clone was seen only once. The rearrangement links TRBV12-5 to TRBJ2-4; 12 bases are shared with TRBD1. The V gene's germline CDR1 is LGHNT and CDR2 FRNRAP. V trimming: 1 base; J trimming: 0 bases; junction bases outside the gene matches: 4. The CDR3 runs to 18 residues. The CDR3 region is CASGLGDRGRGAKNIQYF. The CDR3 nucleotides read TGTGCTAGTGGTTTGGGGGACAGGGGGCGCGGAGCCAAAAACATTCAGTACTTC.

Regarding this clone: Germline and junction disagree at one end, which may indicate a read error. The chain carries TRBV7-2 and TRBJ2-5; 12 positions match TRBD2. CDR3 length: 15 amino acids. In germline, CDR1 is SGHTA, CDR2 FQGNSA. CDR3 coding DNA: TGTGCCGGCAGCAAACTAGCGGGGGGCCGGGAGACCCAGTACTTC. Its protein product is CAGSKLAGGRETQYF. Full variable domain (remainder filled in from reference TRBV7-2 and TRBJ2-5): GAGVSQSPSNKVTEKGKDVELRCDPISGHTALYWYRQSLGQGLEFLIYFQGNSAPDKSGLPSDRFSAERTGGSVSTLTIQRTQQEDSAVYLCAGSKLAGGRETQYFGPGTRLLVL.

The chain carries TRBV7-6 and TRBJ1-6; D remains ambiguous. The CDR3 consists of 12 residues. With 3 bases removed from V and 6 bases from J, the gap between germline ends came to 3 bases. CDR1 is SGHVS, CDR2 FNYEAQ, per germline. The CDR3 spells CASSFINSPLHF. The CDR3, as DNA: TGTGCCAGCAGCTTTATTAATTCACCCCTCCACTTT.

The DNA of the CDR3 is TGTGCCAGCAGCGTCGACGGGGGCTACGAGCAGTACTTC. Protein product: CASSVDGGYEQYF. This rearrangement joins TRBV9 to TRBJ2-7; D may be TRBD2 (6 bases). This CDR3 spans 13 amino acids. Germline V gene lookup returns CDR1 SGDLS and CDR2 YYNGEE. V gave up 2 bases and J gave up 3 bases, with 9 bases separating them. The variable domain in full, completed from reference TRBV9 and TRBJ2-7, reads DSGVTQTPKHLITATGQRVTLRCSPRSGDLSVYWYQQSLDQGLQFLIQYYNGEERAKGNILERFSAQQFPDLHSELNLSSLELGDSALYFCASSVDGGYEQYFGPGTRLTVT.

A single count supports this clone. V gene TRBV29-1 combines with J gene TRBJ1-1; D not certain. Germline V gives CDR1 SQVTM, CDR2 ANQGSEA. The CDR3 length is 10 residues. Trimming pared 2 bases from V and 10 bases from J, leaving 8 bases between. As DNA, the CDR3 is TGCAGCGTTGAATCTTTCCGAGCTTTCTTT. Protein sequence: CSVESFRAFF. Using reference TRBV29-1 and TRBJ1-1 for the parts outside the CDR3, the full variable domain is SAVISQKPSRDICQRGTSLTIQCQVDSQVTMMFWYRQQPGQSLTLIATANQGSEATYESGFVIDKFPISRPNLTFSTLTVSNMSPEDSSIYLCSVESFRAFFGQGTRLTVV.

The chain recombines TRBV5-1 with TRBJ2-7; 11 bases fit TRBD2. CDR1 and CDR2 (germline): SGHRS, YFSETQ. CDR3 size: 16 residues. V was clipped by 4 bases and J by 1 base; unmatched bases: 7. The CDR3 nucleotides are TGCGCCAGCAGCCAATCTAGCGGGGGGCGGTCCTACGAGCAGTACTTC. Translated, it gives CASSQSSGGRSYEQYF.

In its sample, this clone was seen once. The gene calls are TRBV27 and TRBJ2-7; D is perhaps TRBD2 (6 bases). Trimming removed 3 bases from V and 2 bases from J, with 14 bases in between. Germline V gene sequence: CDR1 MNHEY, CDR2 SMNVEV (reference sequence). The CDR3 is made up of 15 amino acids. Written as DNA, the CDR3 is TGTGCCAGCAGTTTTCGAGGCGGGGCGACCTACGAGCAGTACTTC. As protein: CASSFRGGATYEQYF.

V is TRBV11-2 and J is TRBJ1-6; D ambiguous. The V gene's germline CDR1 is SGHAT and CDR2 FQNNGV. CDR3 size: 13 residues. Trimming left V 6 bases short and J 10 bases short, with 13 bases between. The chain's CDR3 is CASRLSVNSPLHF. The CDR3 region has the DNA TGTGCCAGCAGGCTCTCGGTTAACTCACCCCTCCACTTT. Supplemented by reference TRBV11-2 and TRBJ1-6, the full variable domain reads EAGVAQSPRYKIIEKRQSVAFWCNPISGHATLYWYQQILGQGPKLLIQFQNNGVVDDSQLPKDRFSAERLKGVDSTLKIQPAKLEDSAVYLCASRLSVNSPLHFGNGTRLTVT.